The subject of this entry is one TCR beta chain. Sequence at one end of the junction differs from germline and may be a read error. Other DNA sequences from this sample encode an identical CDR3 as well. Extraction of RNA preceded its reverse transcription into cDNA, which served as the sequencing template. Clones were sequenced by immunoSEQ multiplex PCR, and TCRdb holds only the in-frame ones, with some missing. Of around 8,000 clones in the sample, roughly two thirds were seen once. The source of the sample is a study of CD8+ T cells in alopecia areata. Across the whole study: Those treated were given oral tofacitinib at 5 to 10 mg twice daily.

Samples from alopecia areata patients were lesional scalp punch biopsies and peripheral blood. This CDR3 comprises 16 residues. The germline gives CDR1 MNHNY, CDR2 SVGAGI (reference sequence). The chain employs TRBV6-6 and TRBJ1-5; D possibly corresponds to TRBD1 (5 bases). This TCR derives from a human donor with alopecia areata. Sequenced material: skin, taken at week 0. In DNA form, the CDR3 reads TGTGCCAGCAGTTACGCTAGGGGCCTTAGCAACCAGCCCCAGCATTTT. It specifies CASSYARGLSNQPQHF.